This T cell receptor (beta chain) was recorded in a study of human T cells and chemical hapten exposure. Study findings and constraints: With alopecia, donors may have immune responses unlike healthy people's.

Trimming took off 4 bases at V and 2 bases at J, with 13 bases between the two ends. Germline CDR1 is SEHNR and CDR2 is FQNEAQ (reference sequence). CDR3 size: 15 residues. Each CDR3 protein is one row after TCRdb ran MiXCR on the RACE reads. The sample gives around 180,000 distinct CDR3 sequences, 30% of which show up once; just under 3% is in the top ten. Details on this clonotype: Its antigen is as yet unknown.

The time point is: pre-sensitization, week 0. Treatment: therapeutic diphenylcyclopropenone sensitization with weekly scalp DPC. Blood was drawn before each patch test was applied. The sequenced sample was whole blood, obtained in connection with sensitization to the hapten diphenylcyclopropenone (DPC). The receptor was derived from a woman aged 25-40 years with alopecia areata. Some clones in this sample may be carry-over from other donors' samples. The rearrangement links TRBV7-9 to TRBJ2-3, with D unresolved. CDR3 sequence reads: CASSSHDLLTDTQYF. The CDR3 nucleotides are TGTGCCAGCAGCTCCCACGACTTGCTCACAGATACGCAGTATTTT.